This T cell receptor beta chain came from a study of blood T cell repertoires in COVID-19. At the level of the study: Researchers got acute and convalescent COVID-19 samples from the United States, Italy and Spain. The cDNA or gDNA used as material had been derived from T cells, B-cell-depleted T cells, or PBMCs.

Original processing notes: Amplification from reference gene primers served as the basis for estimated nucleated cell counts. TCRdb's copy holds only in-frame clones and misses some; the assay was immunoSEQ multiplex PCR. V and J calls and clone size are given by that table; D and trimming were obtained from the DNA. Of fewer than 150,000 clones listed, approximately 78% are singletons. The sequenced material came from peripheral blood. This TCR was sampled from a man in his sixties who had recovered from COVID-19.

CDR3 in amino acids: CASSQDDRGEQYF. As DNA, the CDR3 is TGTGCCAGCAGCCAAGATGACAGGGGCGAGCAGTACTTC. The genes are TRBV3-1 (or the pseudogene TRBV3-2) and TRBJ2-7, with 8 bases lining up with TRBD1. CDR3 length: 13 residues. Unmatched junction bases numbered 1, after V lost 0 bases and J lost 6 bases. Per the germline V gene, CDR1 is LGHDT and CDR2 is YNNKEL (reference sequence).